This record concerns one TCR beta chain sequence. Per the authors' pipeline: Estimated nucleated cell counts came from reference gene primer amplification. Libraries were prepared by immunoSEQ multiplex PCR; TCRdb keeps only in-frame clonotypes and omits some of them. That table gives V, J and clone size, and the DNA gave D and trimming. The data hold 300,000 to 400,000 clones, with under 90% observed a single time. This sample is drawn from a study of blood T cell repertoires in COVID-19. Study summary: Sites across the United States, Italy and Spain contributed samples from acute and convalescent COVID-19. T cells, B-cell-depleted T cells, or PBMCs supplied cDNA or gDNA.

In Seattle, patients joined the study during active infection and were tracked longitudinally. The receptor comes from a woman in her twenties or thirties with COVID-19, enrolled during active disease. Sequenced material: peripheral blood.

CDR3 DNA: TGTGCCAGCAGCTTAAATACAGGCGCCCCGAATTCACCCCTCCACTTT. It specifies CASSLNTGAPNSPLHF. The chain links TRBV5-4 to TRBJ1-6; D possibly corresponds to TRBD1 (5 bases). The ends were cut back, 2 bases at V and 7 bases at J, with 16 bases in the middle. The CDR3 runs to 16 residues. The V gene's germline CDR1 is SGHNT and CDR2 YYREEE (reference sequence).